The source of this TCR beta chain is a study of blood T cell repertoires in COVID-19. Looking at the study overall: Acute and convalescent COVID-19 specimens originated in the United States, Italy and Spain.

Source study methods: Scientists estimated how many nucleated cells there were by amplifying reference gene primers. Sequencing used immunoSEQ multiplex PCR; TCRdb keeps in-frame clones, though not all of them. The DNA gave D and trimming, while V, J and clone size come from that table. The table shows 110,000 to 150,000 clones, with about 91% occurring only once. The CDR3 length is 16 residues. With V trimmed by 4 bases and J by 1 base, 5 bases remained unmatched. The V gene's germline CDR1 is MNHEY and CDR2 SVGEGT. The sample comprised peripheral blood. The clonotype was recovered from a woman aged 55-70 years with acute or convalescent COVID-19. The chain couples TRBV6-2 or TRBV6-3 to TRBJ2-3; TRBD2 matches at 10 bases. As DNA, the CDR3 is TGTGCCAGCAGTTCTACCGGGACTAGCGGCACAGATACGCAGTATTTT. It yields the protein CASSSTGTSGTDTQYF.